What follows is one T cell receptor beta chain and its context. No antigen is known for it. Preparation of TCR beta libraries was done by quantitative 5'-RACE with molecular barcodes. TCRdb itself ran the 5' RACE reads through MiXCR, one entry per CDR3 protein. The sample consists of fewer than 450,000 distinct CDR3 sequences, 17% of them appearing once. These data come from a study of CD8 T cells in ankylosing spondylitis. Study-wide results and limits: One TCR beta motif, made up of seven to nine highly homologous variants, appeared characteristic of ankylosing spondylitis blood.

Sequenced input: blood, either unsorted or a sorted T cell fraction (not recorded which). This clonotype was obtained from a male donor with ankylosing spondylitis.

The DNA for the CDR3 is TGTGCCAGCAGCTCGACGGGACAGGCAACCTACGAGCAGTACTTC. Translation gives CASSSTGQATYEQYF. The chain employs TRBV7-9 and TRBJ2-7, with 8 positions matching TRBD1. The CDR3 spans 15 residues. Germline V CDR1 and CDR2: SEHNR, FQNEAQ (reference sequence). V gave up 4 bases and J gave up 2 bases; unmatched junction bases: 7. Variable domain in full (rest from reference TRBV7-9 and TRBJ2-7): DTGVSQNPRHKITKRGQNVTFRCDPISEHNRLYWYRQTLGQGPEFLTYFQNEAQLEKSRLLSDRFSAERPKGSFSTLEIQRTEQGDSAMYLCASSSTGQATYEQYFGPGTRLTVT.